One and the same sample provided the 29 T cell receptor beta chains below, sequenced in a study of CD8 T cells in Susac syndrome. RNA totalling about 0.45 to 1 ug underwent reverse transcription with random hexamers. One entry per CDR3 protein, called by TCRdb with MiXCR from the immunoSEQ multiplex PCR reads. Found here are about 240,000 distinct CDR3 sequences, 96% of them singletons; the top ten hold around 0.1%. Sequenced: CD4+ T cells from PBMCs. These receptors were collected from a human donor with Susac syndrome.

The V gene is TRBV7-3, the J gene TRBJ2-5; D possibly corresponds to TRBD2 (6 bases). The CDR3 is 15 residues long. V dropped 5 bases and J dropped 1 base, with 14 bases sitting between them. Per germline, CDR1 SGHTA and CDR2 FQGTGA. The CDR3 DNA reads TGTGCCAGCAGCAAAAGGGCGGGACTCCAAGAGACCCAGTACTTC. Translated, it gives CASSKRAGLQETQYF.

V is TRBV20-1 and J is TRBJ1-1; perhaps TRBD1 as D (5 bases). Trimming cost V 1 base and J 4 bases, with 10 bases left between them. CDR3 length: 13 amino acids. Germline V lookup: CDR1 DFQATT, CDR2 SNEGSKA (reference sequence). The DNA of the CDR3 is TGCAGTGCTAGAGCAGGGCTCGTCACTGAAGCTTTCTTT. This encodes CSARAGLVTEAFF.

The gene calls are TRBV20-1 and TRBJ2-3; 8 bases line up with TRBD2. J gave up 0 bases and V 3 bases, and 5 bases lay outside the gene matches. This CDR3 is 15 amino acids long. Germline values: CDR1 DFQATT, CDR2 SNEGSKA (reference sequence). The CDR3 region is CSARPGTRSTDTQYF. The CDR3 DNA is TGCAGTGCTAGGCCCGGGACTAGAAGCACAGATACGCAGTATTTT.

This chain connects TRBV7-6 to TRBJ2-7, with D hard to call. CDR3 length: 15 residues. V was pared by 1 base and J by 2 bases, with 12 bases between. Looked up from germline, CDR1 is SGHVS and CDR2 is FNYEAQ. CDR3 in DNA: TGTGCCAGCAGCTTAGTCGCCGGCGAGGCCTACGAGCAGTACTTC. This translates into CASSLVAGEAYEQYF.

This clonotype was seen once. V and J are TRBV15 and TRBJ1-2; maybe TRBD1 (6 bases). CDR3 length: 14 residues. V was cut by 1 base and J by 6 bases, with 12 bases left in between. From germline, CDR1 is LNHNV and CDR2 YYDKDF (reference sequence). The CDR3 reads CATSRVLQGDGYTF. The CDR3 nucleotides read TGTGCCACCAGCAGAGTTTTACAGGGAGATGGCTACACCTTC. The whole variable domain, remainder taken from reference TRBV15 and TRBJ1-2, is DAMVIQNPRYQVTQFGKPVTLSCSQTLNHNVMYWYQQKSSQAPKLLFHYYDKDFNNEADTPDNFQSRRPNTSFCFLDIRSPGLGDTAMYLCATSRVLQGDGYTFGSGTRLTVV.

This chain connects TRBV6-6 to TRBJ1-2; possible D gene TRBD1, 6 bases. CDR1 and CDR2 from the germline V gene are MNHNY and SVGAGI (reference sequence). This CDR3 comprises 14 residues. Trimming removed 2 bases from V and 6 bases from J, with 13 bases in between. The CDR3 sequence is CASSYGQNSNGYTF. Written as DNA, the CDR3 is TGTGCCAGCAGTTACGGACAGAACTCCAATGGCTACACCTTC.

V usage is TRBV28 and J usage is TRBJ2-7; the D gene is possibly TRBD1 (6 bases). Germline V gene sequence: CDR1 MDHEN, CDR2 SYDVKM. Trimming shortened V by 2 bases and J by 6 bases, and 11 bases separated the two germline ends. CDR3 length: 13 residues. CDR3: CASSLGQGPEQYF. The CDR3 nucleotides read TGTGCCAGCAGTTTAGGTCAGGGGCCCGAGCAGTACTTC.

For the CDR3, the DNA is TGCAGTGCTATCTCGGACAGGGTAAACGAGACCCAGTACTTC. Its protein is CSAISDRVNETQYF. This chain links TRBV20-1 with TRBJ2-5, with 8 bases matching TRBD1. Germline V gene lookup returns CDR1 DFQATT and CDR2 SNEGSKA (reference sequence). The CDR3 contains 14 residues. Trimming took 4 bases from V and 5 from J; bases not matched to a gene: 9.

This sequence joins TRBV7-9 and TRBJ2-7; D possibly corresponds to TRBD2 (6 bases). V lost 2 bases to trimming and J lost 0 bases, with 14 bases between them. The CDR3 is made up of 16 amino acids. The V gene's germline CDR1 is SEHNR and CDR2 FQNEAQ (reference sequence). The CDR3 here is CASSLWGEPDSYEQYF. CDR3 coding DNA: TGTGCCAGCAGCTTATGGGGGGAACCGGACTCCTACGAGCAGTACTTC.

V gene TRBV6-6 combines with J gene TRBJ2-5; 10 bases are a match to TRBD2. The CDR3 covers 16 residues. In germline, CDR1 is MNHNY, CDR2 SVGAGI (reference sequence). Trimming took 4 bases from V and 2 from J; bases not matched to a gene: 7. The CDR3 region is CASSFPGLARQETQYF. CDR3 coding DNA: TGTGCCAGCAGTTTCCCGGGACTAGCGAGACAAGAGACCCAGTACTTC.

The rearrangement joins TRBV20-1 to TRBJ1-4, with D unresolved. This CDR3 region has 15 residues. V was pared by 6 bases and J by 0 bases, with 14 bases between. Germline V gene data show CDR1 as DFQATT and CDR2 as SNEGSKA (reference sequence). CDR3 nucleotides: TGCAGTGCCCAACCGGGAGGTCCAACTAATGAAAAACTGTTTTTT. This encodes CSAQPGGPTNEKLFF.

This chain uses TRBV20-1 with TRBJ2-5; D could derive from TRBD1 or TRBD2 (6 bases each). This CDR3 is 12 amino acids long. V was cut by 6 bases and J by 5 bases, with 13 bases left in between. Germline CDR1 DFQATT, CDR2 SNEGSKA (reference sequence). CDR3 sequence: CSAKEGGETQYF. The CDR3 DNA sequence: TGCAGTGCCAAAGAAGGGGGGGAGACCCAGTACTTC.

The chain combines TRBV28 with TRBJ2-1, with TRBD1 as a possible D gene (6 bases). Germline V gene lookup returns CDR1 MDHEN and CDR2 SYDVKM. The CDR3 is 13 amino acids. V lost 1 base to trimming and J lost 8 bases, with 9 bases between them. The CDR3 loop reads CASSLYGGDEQFF. As DNA, the CDR3 is TGTGCCAGCAGTTTATATGGGGGCGATGAGCAGTTCTTC.

The chain employs TRBV12-3 or TRBV12-4 and TRBJ2-1; D possibly matches TRBD1 or TRBD2 (5 bases each). The CDR3 contains 14 residues. Deletions cut 6 bases from V and 10 bases from J, with 19 bases between. The CDR3 sequence is CASSSTQGPNEQFF. The CDR3 DNA reads TGTGCCAGCAGCTCGACCCAGGGACCTAACGAGCAGTTCTTC.

This chain links TRBV30 with TRBJ1-1; maybe TRBD1 (5 bases). The CDR3 is made up of 15 amino acids. Trimming removed 1 base from V and 0 bases from J, with 12 bases in between. CDR1 is GTSNPN, CDR2 SVGIG, per germline (reference sequence). CDR3 bases: TGTGCCTGGAGTGCCGGTTGGGGCCTGAACACTGAAGCTTTCTTT. This encodes CAWSAGWGLNTEAFF. Based on the CDR3 plus reference TRBV30 and TRBJ1-1, the full variable domain is SQTIHQWPATLVQPVGSPLSLECTVEGTSNPNLYWYRQAAGRGLQLLFYSVGIGQISSEVPQNLSASRPQDRQFILSSKKLLLSDSGFYLCAWSAGWGLNTEAFFGQGTRLTVV.

The V and J genes are TRBV29-1 and TRBJ2-3, with 8 bases that match TRBD1. The CDR3 covers 15 residues. The V gene end was trimmed by 5 bases and the J gene end by 1 base; junction bases not matched to a gene: 8. Germline V gene data show CDR1 as SQVTM and CDR2 as ANQGSEA. CDR3 DNA sequence: TGCAGCGTTCCTACAGGGGGAATGGGCACAGATACGCAGTATTTT. This encodes CSVPTGGMGTDTQYF.

This chain connects TRBV4-1 to TRBJ2-1; D might be TRBD1 (6 bases). This CDR3 region has 15 residues. CDR1 and CDR2 (germline): MGHRA, YSYEKL. Trimming pared 5 bases from V and 7 bases from J, leaving 18 bases between. The chain's CDR3 is CASSTLGLGGNEQFF. CDR3 nucleotide sequence: TGCGCCAGCAGCACCCTTGGGTTAGGGGGTAATGAGCAGTTCTTC.

The chain uses TRBV7-2 and TRBJ1-5, with D tentatively TRBD1 (6 bases). The germline gives CDR1 SGHTA, CDR2 FQGNSA. The CDR3 spans 15 residues. V was trimmed by 2 bases and J by 4 bases, leaving 12 bases between them. Here the CDR3 DNA reads TGTGCCAGCAGCTTACGGTCAGGGGAGAATCAGCCCCAGCATTTT. Amino acids: CASSLRSGENQPQHF.

V is TRBV15 and J is TRBJ2-7, with 8 bases matching TRBD1. J gave up 3 bases and V 2 bases, and 3 bases lay outside the gene matches. Looked up from germline, CDR1 is LNHNV and CDR2 is YYDKDF (reference sequence). The CDR3 extends over 14 amino acids. CDR3 nucleotide sequence: TGTGCCACCAGCAGACCTGACAGGGGCTACGAGCAGTACTTC. Protein: CATSRPDRGYEQYF.

This chain links TRBV30 with TRBJ2-7; 13 bases are a match to TRBD2. J lost 7 bases, V lost 4 bases, and 10 bases had no gene match. The CDR3 has 15 residues. Germline values: CDR1 GTSNPN, CDR2 SVGIG (reference sequence). The CDR3 protein is CAWTPELAGGWEQYF. DNA of the CDR3: TGTGCCTGGACTCCCGAACTAGCGGGAGGGTGGGAGCAGTACTTC.

The DNA of the CDR3 is TGTGCCAGCAGCTTAGGGTCGGAGACCCAGTACTTC. It specifies CASSLGSETQYF. The gene calls are TRBV7-6 and TRBJ2-5; D remains unclear. The length of the CDR3 is 12 residues. V was cut by 1 base and J by 5 bases, with 5 bases left in between. CDR1 is SGHVS, CDR2 FNYEAQ, per germline.

The gene calls are TRBV11-2 and TRBJ2-1; D is uncertain. The germline gives CDR1 SGHAT, CDR2 FQNNGV. CDR3 length: 12 amino acids. V lost 8 bases, J lost 8 bases, and 13 bases lay in between. The CDR3 is CASGGFQHEQFF. CDR3 DNA: TGTGCCAGCGGCGGTTTTCAACATGAGCAGTTCTTC.

The V gene is TRBV6-5, the J gene TRBJ1-2; the D gene is possibly TRBD1 (5 bases). Trimming took off 2 bases at V and 5 bases at J, with 6 bases between the two ends. The germline CDR1 and CDR2 sequences are MNHEY and SVGAGI. The CDR3 runs 12 residues. This CDR3 is CASSYAGYGYTF. The DNA for the CDR3 is TGTGCCAGCAGTTACGCAGGGTATGGCTACACCTTC.

The chain carries TRBV7-6 and TRBJ2-7, with 9 bases fitting TRBD1. In germline, CDR1 is SGHVS, CDR2 FNYEAQ. After removal of 4 bases from V and 1 base from J, the junction contained 14 bases not matched to a gene. This CDR3 region has 18 residues. As DNA, the CDR3 is TGTGCCAGCAGCTCACAAATCCACGGGGACAGGGAGTCCTACGAGCAGTACTTC. Protein: CASSSQIHGDRESYEQYF.

V usage is TRBV12-3 or TRBV12-4 and J usage is TRBJ2-6; D is ambiguous. This CDR3 has 13 amino acids. Trimming shortened V by 9 bases and J by 5 bases, and 11 bases separated the two germline ends. The CDR3 here is CASKTGRANVLTF. DNA of the CDR3: TGTGCCAGTAAAACCGGGCGGGCCAACGTCCTGACTTTC.

This sequence joins TRBV12-3 or TRBV12-4 and TRBJ1-2, with 7 bases lining up with TRBD1. This CDR3 is 13 amino acids long. The ends lost 7 bases at V and 7 bases at J; junction bases unmatched: 9. The CDR3, as DNA: TGTGCCAGCACCCTTGAGGGGGCGGGTGGCTACACCTTC. Translated, it gives CASTLEGAGGYTF.

The chain recombines TRBV20-1 with TRBJ2-5; the D is unclear. This CDR3 has 14 residues. Trimming took 6 bases from V and 4 from J, leaving 18 bases between them. Germline CDR1 and CDR2: DFQATT and SNEGSKA (reference sequence). The CDR3 nucleotides are TGCAGTGCGACCCGAACCGGGTTCGGAGAGACCCAGTACTTC. Protein: CSATRTGFGETQYF.

CDR3 sequence (DNA): TGTGCCACCAGTGACCCACAGGGGGGCCCTAACAATGAGCAGTTCTTC. Amino acids: CATSDPQGGPNNEQFF. The gene calls are TRBV24-1 and TRBJ2-1, with 8 nucleotides matching TRBD1. The CDR3 length is 16 residues. Unmatched junction bases numbered 9, after V lost 4 bases and J lost 5 bases. Germline CDR1 and CDR2: KGHDR and SFDVKD.

The chain links TRBV4-2 to TRBJ2-3; the D gene could be TRBD1 or TRBD2 (5 bases each). The CDR3 has 16 residues. CDR1 LGHNA and CDR2 YNFKEQ come from the germline V gene. The ends were cut back, 1 base at V and 0 bases at J, with 11 bases in the middle. CDR3 amino acids: CASSQGGTESTDTQYF. CDR3 sequence (DNA): TGTGCCAGCAGCCAAGGAGGGACCGAGAGCACAGATACGCAGTATTTT.